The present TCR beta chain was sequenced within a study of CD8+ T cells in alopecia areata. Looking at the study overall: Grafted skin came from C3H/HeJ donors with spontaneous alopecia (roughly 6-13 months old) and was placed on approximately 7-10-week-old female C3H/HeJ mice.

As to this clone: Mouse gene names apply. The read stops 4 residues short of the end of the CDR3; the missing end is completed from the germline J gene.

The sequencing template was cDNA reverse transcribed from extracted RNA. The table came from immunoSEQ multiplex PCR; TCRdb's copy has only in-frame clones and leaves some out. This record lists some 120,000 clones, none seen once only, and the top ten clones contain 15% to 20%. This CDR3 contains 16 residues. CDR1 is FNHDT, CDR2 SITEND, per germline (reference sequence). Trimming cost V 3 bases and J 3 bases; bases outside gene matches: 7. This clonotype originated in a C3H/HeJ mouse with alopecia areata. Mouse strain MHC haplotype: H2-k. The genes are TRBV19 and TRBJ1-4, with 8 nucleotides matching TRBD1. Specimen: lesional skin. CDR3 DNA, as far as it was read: TGTGCCAGCAGTAAACCATCGACAGGGGCCAACGAA. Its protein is CASSKPSTGANE. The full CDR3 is CASSKPSTGANERLFF.